This T cell receptor beta chain was found in a study of PD-L1 blockade in urothelial cancer. Across the study: Patients commenced atezolizumab in about 2014, and it was given at 1,200 mg intravenously every 3 weeks. Samples came from 3 weeks, at the second dose, and 6 weeks into treatment.

Worth noting for this clone: No antigen is known for it.

Time point denoted: pretreatment peripheral blood. Samples spanned pretreatment and treatment, with 1 to 8 time points per patient. Study outcomes and limitations: Those with durable benefit had larger increases in tumor-associated blood clones at 3 weeks.

Here immunoSEQ multiplex PCR was the method, and the copy in TCRdb shows in-frame clones only, minus some. The repertoire has 30,000 to 40,000 clones, 90% to 95% of them found once; the top ten carry over 9%. This sequence originates from a woman aged 55-69 years with urothelial cancer. Here the sequenced sample was PBMCs, taken around atezolizumab (anti-PD-L1) treatment.

The CDR3 loop reads CASSIRSGSNTGELFF. CDR3 nucleotide sequence: TGTGCCAGTAGTATTAGAAGCGGGAGTAACACCGGGGAGCTGTTTTTT. The chain carries TRBV19 and TRBJ2-2, with TRBD2 identical over 8 bases. V trimming: 3 bases; J trimming: 2 bases; junction bases outside the gene matches: 5. The CDR3 is 16 amino acids. Germline CDR1 reads LNHDA; CDR2 reads SQIVND (reference sequence).